The 23 T cell receptor beta chains in this list originate from one sample, sequenced in a study of long-term antiretroviral therapy in people with HIV. The libraries were made with immunoSEQ v3.0 at survey level. The assay was immunoSEQ multiplex PCR, and TCRdb's table has in-frame clones only and misses some. The sample holds approximately 15,000 clones, approximately 78% seen once. The sequenced sample was unsorted PBMCs, obtained 0.3 years after starting antiretroviral therapy. All receptors derive from a man aged 18 to 29 with HIV.

This chain uses TRBV5-6 with TRBJ1-4; D not certain. The CDR3 is made up of 14 amino acids. Per germline, CDR1 SGHDT and CDR2 YYEEEE. Trimming took off 1 base at V and 12 bases at J, with 16 bases between the two ends. CDR3 DNA sequence: TGTGCCAGCAGCTTGCTGGACGCGGTTGAGGAACTGTTTTTT. It specifies CASSLLDAVEELFF.

The chain is built from TRBV28 and TRBJ1-4, with D hard to call. Germline CDR1 reads MDHEN; CDR2 reads SYDVKM. The CDR3 loop spans 12 amino acids. Trimming shortened V by 5 bases and J by 8 bases, and 9 bases separated the two germline ends. In DNA form, the CDR3 reads TGTGCCAGCAGTCAGTATAGGGAAAAACTGTTTTTT. Translation: CASSQYREKLFF.

V gene TRBV6-6 combines with J gene TRBJ2-7; D gene ambiguous. Deletions cut 0 bases from V and 3 bases from J, with 6 bases between. CDR3 length equals 13 residues. Germline-derived CDR1 and CDR2 are MNHNY and SVGAGI (reference sequence). In DNA form, the CDR3 reads TGTGCCAGCAGTTACTCGATGGTCTACGAGCAGTACTTC. Translated: CASSYSMVYEQYF.

The J gene is TRBJ1-2, the V gene TRBV18; TRBD1 is a possible D gene (6 bases). The CDR3 length is 11 residues. CDR1 KGHSH and CDR2 LQKENI come from the germline V gene. V lost 6 bases, J lost 6 bases, and 8 bases lay in between. The CDR3 is CASSPGDGYTF. The DNA for the CDR3 is TGTGCCAGCTCCCCAGGGGATGGCTACACCTTC.

This clone was observed a single time. The gene calls are TRBV12-5 and TRBJ2-1; possibly TRBD1 for D (6 bases). The V gene's germline CDR1 is LGHNT and CDR2 FRNRAP. The V end lost 7 bases, the J end lost 0 bases, and 13 bases lay between the germline ends. The CDR3 contains 15 residues. The CDR3 is CASAPGQSSYNEQFF. For the CDR3, the DNA is TGTGCTAGTGCCCCGGGACAAAGCTCCTACAATGAGCAGTTCTTC.

The sample holds a few counts of this clone. The V call is TRBV5-1, the J call TRBJ1-5, with D possibly TRBD1 on 5 matching bases. The germline V and J ends were trimmed by 4 bases and 7 bases, with 15 bases remaining between them. The CDR3 spans 14 residues. In germline, CDR1 is SGHRS, CDR2 YFSETQ. CDR3 coding DNA: TGCGCCAGCAGCCCGTTAGGGGTAGGCCAGCCCCAGCATTTT. Translated: CASSPLGVGQPQHF.

The gene calls are TRBV19 and TRBJ1-3; TRBD1 matches 7 bases. The CDR3 is 16 amino acids. The ends lost 5 bases at V and 0 bases at J; junction bases unmatched: 7. Per germline, CDR1 LNHDA and CDR2 SQIVND (reference sequence). The CDR3 loop is CASSVLTGISGNTIYF. CDR3 in DNA: TGTGCCAGTAGTGTCCTGACAGGGATCTCTGGAAACACCATATATTTT. Using reference TRBV19 and TRBJ1-3 for the parts outside the CDR3, the full variable domain is DGGITQSPKYLFRKEGQNVTLSCEQNLNHDAMYWYRQDPGQGLRLIYYSQIVNDFQKGDIAEGYSVSREKKESFPLTVTSAQKNPTAFYLCASSVLTGISGNTIYFGEGSWLTVV.

This chain joins TRBV27 and TRBJ2-7, with 7 bases fitting TRBD1. CDR1 and CDR2 (germline): MNHEY, SMNVEV (reference sequence). The CDR3 is 14 amino acids. Trimming took 6 bases from V and 7 from J; bases not matched to a gene: 12. The CDR3 coding sequence is TGTGCCAGCAGCTCTTGGACAGGCCGAGGGGAGCAGTACTTC. Translated: CASSSWTGRGEQYF.

The chain recombines TRBV13 with TRBJ1-3, with D uncertain. Deletions cut 5 bases from V and 4 bases from J, with 9 bases between. Germline V gene lookup returns CDR1 PRHDT and CDR2 FYEKMQ (reference sequence). The CDR3 loop spans 13 amino acids. This CDR3 is CASSPPPGNTIYF. DNA of the CDR3: TGTGCCAGCAGCCCGCCCCCCGGAAACACCATATATTTT.

V is TRBV28 and J is TRBJ1-2; the D gene is possibly TRBD1 (6 bases). The germline CDR1 and CDR2 sequences are MDHEN and SYDVKM. The CDR3 totals 14 residues. Trimming left V 3 bases short and J 10 bases short, with 18 bases between. This chain's CDR3 is CASSFWQGIFLYTF. CDR3 DNA sequence: TGTGCCAGCAGTTTCTGGCAGGGGATATTCCTCTACACCTTC.

V gene TRBV7-6 combines with J gene TRBJ1-2; 10 bases are a match to TRBD1. The junction had 9 bases not matched to a gene; V was cut back by 5 bases and J by 6 bases. CDR3 size: 15 residues. The germline CDR1 and CDR2 sequences are SGHVS and FNYEAQ. The CDR3 sequence: CASSPRDRGRDGYTF. CDR3 DNA: TGTGCCAGCAGCCCCCGGGACAGGGGAAGGGATGGCTACACCTTC.

The rearrangement links TRBV6-5 to TRBJ1-1; D is perhaps TRBD1 (5 bases). Germline CDR1 and CDR2: MNHEY and SVGAGI. Trimming shortened V by 5 bases and J by 0 bases, and 13 bases separated the two germline ends. The CDR3 sequence is 15 residues long. CDR3 sequence: CASSIGGGLNTEAFF. For the CDR3, the DNA is TGTGCCAGCAGTATCGGCGGGGGTTTGAACACTGAAGCTTTCTTT.

With respect to this clone: One end of the junction fails to match germline, which may point to a read error. The chain joins TRBV7-8 to TRBJ2-5; 7 nucleotides line up with TRBD2. CDR1 and CDR2 (germline): SGHVS, FQNEAQ. The CDR3 has 14 residues. CDR3 DNA sequence: TGTGCCAGCAGCGTAGCGGGTAACCAAGAGACCCAGTACTTC. It specifies CASSVAGNQETQYF.

This chain joins TRBV30 and TRBJ2-2; D might be TRBD2 (6 bases). Germline CDR1 is GTSNPN and CDR2 is SVGIG (reference sequence). The CDR3 spans 17 residues. The V end lost 4 bases, the J end lost 10 bases, and 28 bases lay between the germline ends. In DNA form, the CDR3 reads TGTGCCTGGAATAGTGTTGAGGGAAAGCTACGCGGGGCGGAGCTGTTTTTT. Encoded protein: CAWNSVEGKLRGAELFF.

The V call is TRBV2, the J call TRBJ1-4; unclear D gene. The V gene's germline CDR1 is SNHLY and CDR2 FYNNEI. V lost 4 bases and J 7 bases, leaving 10 bases between the germline ends. CDR3 length: 13 amino acids. CDR3 sequence (DNA): TGTGCCAGCAGTGCCGGAGATGGTGAAAAACTGTTTTTT. It translates to CASSAGDGEKLFF. Based on the CDR3 plus reference TRBV2 and TRBJ1-4, the full variable domain is EPEVTQTPSHQVTQMGQEVILRCVPISNHLYFYWYRQILGQKVEFLVSFYNNEISEKSEIFDDQFSVERPDGSNFTLKIRSTKLEDSAMYFCASSAGDGEKLFFGSGTQLSVL.

This clone was detected only a few times. The chain employs TRBV6-1 and TRBJ1-1, with D tentatively TRBD1 (5 bases). CDR3 length equals 11 residues. Trimming left V 7 bases short and J 7 bases short, with 10 bases between. The germline CDR1 and CDR2 sequences are MNHNS and SASEGT. This CDR3 is CASKKGFEAFF. The CDR3 bases are TGTGCCAGCAAGAAGGGGTTTGAAGCTTTCTTT.

The chain has TRBV13 and TRBJ1-1; D perhaps matches TRBD1 (6 bases). This CDR3 contains 14 residues. Trimming shortened V by 6 bases and J by 5 bases, and 16 bases separated the two germline ends. Germline V lookup: CDR1 PRHDT, CDR2 FYEKMQ (reference sequence). The CDR3 loop is CASRYRVSGTEAFF. In DNA, the CDR3 is TGTGCCAGCAGGTACAGGGTGTCGGGTACTGAAGCTTTCTTT.

V usage is TRBV28 and J usage is TRBJ2-3, with no clear D. The CDR3 has 15 residues. Trimming cost V 2 bases and J 0 bases, with 9 bases left between them. Germline CDR1 reads MDHEN; CDR2 reads SYDVKM. The CDR3 coding sequence is TGTGCCAGCAGTTTAGGGATATCTAGCACAGATACGCAGTATTTT. Its protein product is CASSLGISSTDTQYF. The whole variable domain, filled in from reference TRBV28 and TRBJ2-3, reads DVKVTQSSRYLVKRTGEKVFLECVQDMDHENMFWYRQDPGLGLRLIYFSYDVKMKEKGDIPEGYSVSREKKERFSLILESASTNQTSMYLCASSLGISSTDTQYFGPGTRLTVL.

This clone has only a few counts. The genes are TRBV6-6 and TRBJ2-7; D is undetermined. V gave up 0 bases and J gave up 3 bases, with 6 bases separating them. The CDR3 is 13 amino acids. Germline CDR1 is MNHNY and CDR2 is SVGAGI (reference sequence). For the CDR3, the DNA is TGTGCCAGCAGTTACTCGTCCCTCTACGAGCAGTACGTC. It yields the protein CASSYSSLYEQYV.

The chain couples TRBV27 to TRBJ2-3; 7 bases fit TRBD2. The CDR3 has 14 residues. Germline trimming cut 3 bases from V and 6 bases from J; bases unmatched to any gene: 6. Germline V lookup: CDR1 MNHEY, CDR2 SMNVEV (reference sequence). Written as DNA, the CDR3 is TGTGCCAGCAGTTTTTATCGGGGAGGGGATACGCAGTATTTT. This sequence encodes CASSFYRGGDTQYF.

The V gene is TRBV19, the J gene TRBJ1-1; 7 bases agree with TRBD1. This CDR3 spans 13 amino acids. Germline V gene lookup returns CDR1 LNHDA and CDR2 SQIVND (reference sequence). V was clipped by 4 bases and J by 4 bases; unmatched bases: 3. This CDR3 is CASSTGGFTEAFF. CDR3 coding DNA: TGTGCCAGTAGTACAGGGGGTTTCACTGAAGCTTTCTTT.

CDR3 sequence: CSVEVTGAKGETQYF. The CDR3 DNA reads as TGCAGCGTTGAAGTGACGGGGGCGAAGGGAGAGACCCAGTACTTC. The chain joins TRBV29-1 to TRBJ2-5, with D perhaps given as TRBD1 or TRBD2 (6 bases each). This CDR3 is 15 amino acids long. CDR1 is SQVTM and CDR2 is ANQGSEA in the germline V gene. V was pared by 1 base and J by 4 bases, with 16 bases between.

This clone has just a few counts. The genes are TRBV7-3 and TRBJ2-1; 9 bases fit TRBD1. The CDR3 runs to 15 residues. The germline gives CDR1 SGHTA, CDR2 FQGTGA. The trim removed 5 bases at V and 3 bases at J, leaving 5 bases unmatched. The CDR3: CASSPGTGNYNEQFF. The CDR3, as DNA: TGTGCCAGCAGCCCTGGGACAGGGAACTACAATGAGCAGTTCTTC. Using reference TRBV7-3 and TRBJ2-1 for the parts outside the CDR3, the full variable domain is GAGVSQTPSNKVTEKGKYVELRCDPISGHTALYWYRQSLGQGPEFLIYFQGTGAADDSGLPNDRFFAVRPEGSVSTLKIQRTERGDSAVYLCASSPGTGNYNEQFFGPGTRLTVL.